Here is one TCR beta chain with its context. Its target is not known. Every donor was a healthy person donating bone marrow. PCR was performed using 60 Vbeta and 13 Jbeta primers. As handled by the study authors: Approximately 80 million unique TCR beta chains, roughly 11 million of them shared, were counted by a later analysis. Using immunoSEQ multiplex PCR, the repertoire was profiled, and TCRdb retains in-frame clones only, with some absent. Clone size and V and J calls were adopted from that table, with D and trimming inferred from the DNA. The data contain 150,000 to 160,000 clones, more than 70% of them singletons. The sample is drawn from a study of cytomegalovirus exposure and HLA in healthy donors. Study-level findings and limits: Rarity marked most TCR sequences, yet some public TCRs occurred in many donors. An observed cluster of highly shared sequence variants was recorded as a likely sequencing artifact.

V lost 3 bases to trimming and J lost 7 bases; unmatched junction nucleotides: 8. The CDR3 is made up of 14 amino acids. In germline, CDR1 is SEHNR, CDR2 FQNEAQ (reference sequence). The rearrangement joins TRBV7-9 to TRBJ2-5; 7 bases are a match to TRBD1. The sequence was collected from a woman in her forties in good health and CMV-seropositive. The specimen sequenced was PBMCs. The CDR3 region is CASSFGQGVGTQYF. The CDR3 DNA sequence: TGTGCCAGCAGCTTTGGGCAGGGGGTAGGGACCCAGTACTTC.